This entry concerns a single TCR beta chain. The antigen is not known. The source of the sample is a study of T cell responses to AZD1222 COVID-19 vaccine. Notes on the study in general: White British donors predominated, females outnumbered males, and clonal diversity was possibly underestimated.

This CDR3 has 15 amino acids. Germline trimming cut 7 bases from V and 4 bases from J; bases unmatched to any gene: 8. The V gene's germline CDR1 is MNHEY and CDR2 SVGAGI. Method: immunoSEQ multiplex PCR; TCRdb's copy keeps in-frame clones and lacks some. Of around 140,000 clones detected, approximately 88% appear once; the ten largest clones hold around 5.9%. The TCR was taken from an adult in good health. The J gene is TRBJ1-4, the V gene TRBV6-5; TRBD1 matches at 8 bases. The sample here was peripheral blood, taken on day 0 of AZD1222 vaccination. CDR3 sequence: CASTNPRGLNEKLFF. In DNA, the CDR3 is TGTGCCAGCACCAATCCCAGGGGGCTTAATGAAAAACTGTTTTTT.